A selection of T cell receptor beta chains follows, all from one sample in a study of monozygotic twins with inflammatory bowel disease. TCRdb re-called the 5' RACE reads and gives one entry per CDR3 protein, without DNA. The sample includes a few hundred thousand distinct CDR3 sequences. Input material: blood. These receptors all come from a human donor with ulcerative colitis or Crohn's disease, or a healthy co-twin of an affected twin (not recorded which). CDR3s include the opening cysteine and the closing phenylalanine or tryptophan. The order of the fields is CDR3 protein, V gene, J gene.

cdr3_aa: CASSPDRVAETQYF; v_call: TRBV18; j_call: TRBJ2-5
cdr3_aa: CASTRGAYNEQFF; v_call: TRBV12-3/TRBV12-4; j_call: TRBJ2-1
cdr3_aa: CASSLGGGAGADTQYF; v_call: TRBV12-3/TRBV12-4; j_call: TRBJ2-3
cdr3_aa: CASSPQPDRGRHTEAFF; v_call: TRBV18; j_call: TRBJ1-1
cdr3_aa: CAISEGGLGYEQYF; v_call: TRBV10-3; j_call: TRBJ2-7
cdr3_aa: CASSMRQGESPLHF; v_call: TRBV7-3; j_call: TRBJ1-6
cdr3_aa: CASSTVGDSYEQYF; v_call: TRBV5-4; j_call: TRBJ2-7
cdr3_aa: CSAGGVGDSGNTIYF; v_call: TRBV20-1; j_call: TRBJ1-3
cdr3_aa: CASSEALQGFRETQYF; v_call: TRBV2; j_call: TRBJ2-5
cdr3_aa: CASSLVANIQYF; v_call: TRBV7-9; j_call: TRBJ2-4
cdr3_aa: CASSLGMNEKLFF; v_call: TRBV5-1; j_call: TRBJ1-4
cdr3_aa: CASSYYWQQDTIYF; v_call: TRBV6-5; j_call: TRBJ1-3
cdr3_aa: CASSERGGYGYTF; v_call: TRBV12-3/TRBV12-4; j_call: TRBJ1-2
cdr3_aa: CASSPWDRGPYNEQFF; v_call: TRBV7-9; j_call: TRBJ2-1
cdr3_aa: CAISESKGGGTDTQYF; v_call: TRBV10-3; j_call: TRBJ2-3
cdr3_aa: CAIRDGQGDTGELFF; v_call: TRBV10-3; j_call: TRBJ2-2
cdr3_aa: CASSQDLGETYSKEQYF; v_call: TRBV4-1; j_call: TRBJ2-7
cdr3_aa: CASRRGDFRTTQYF; v_call: TRBV27; j_call: TRBJ2-5
cdr3_aa: CASSLIAGADLRQETQYF; v_call: TRBV28; j_call: TRBJ2-5
cdr3_aa: CASSSPDRDYGYTF; v_call: TRBV18; j_call: TRBJ1-2
cdr3_aa: CAISEGTGNTGELFF; v_call: TRBV10-3; j_call: TRBJ2-2
cdr3_aa: CASSTRSHRDRGVRTEAFF; v_call: TRBV19; j_call: TRBJ1-1
cdr3_aa: CASSLVDRWGYNEQFF; v_call: TRBV4-3; j_call: TRBJ2-1
cdr3_aa: CASSPQGLAGRTDTQYF; v_call: TRBV9; j_call: TRBJ2-3
cdr3_aa: CASRGPTGEYEQYF; v_call: TRBV12-3/TRBV12-4; j_call: TRBJ2-7
cdr3_aa: CSVEPGQGMNTEAFF; v_call: TRBV29-1; j_call: TRBJ1-1
cdr3_aa: CASSLGQNSGNTIYF; v_call: TRBV18; j_call: TRBJ1-3
cdr3_aa: CASSIGMGRGSRAKNIQYF; v_call: TRBV19; j_call: TRBJ2-4
cdr3_aa: CASSLVRQGSEAFF; v_call: TRBV5-1; j_call: TRBJ1-1
cdr3_aa: CAWSPRPGQANYNEQFF; v_call: TRBV30; j_call: TRBJ2-1
cdr3_aa: CSVDAGLAGGEQFF; v_call: TRBV29-1; j_call: TRBJ2-1
cdr3_aa: CAISEFGTEAFF; v_call: TRBV10-3; j_call: TRBJ1-1
cdr3_aa: CASSSWTLTKNIQYF; v_call: TRBV27; j_call: TRBJ2-4
cdr3_aa: CATSVPGAGAKTGGNEQFF; v_call: TRBV24-1; j_call: TRBJ2-1
cdr3_aa: CASSQDVDGETQYF; v_call: TRBV4-2; j_call: TRBJ2-5
cdr3_aa: CASSWTSGADTGELFF; v_call: TRBV5-1; j_call: TRBJ2-2
cdr3_aa: CASSHNSYEQFF; v_call: TRBV4-2; j_call: TRBJ2-1
cdr3_aa: CASSSQGSGGGYTF; v_call: TRBV7-2; j_call: TRBJ1-2
cdr3_aa: CASSLSALMNTEAFF; v_call: TRBV7-3; j_call: TRBJ1-1
cdr3_aa: CASSQWSPMNTEAFF; v_call: TRBV7-9; j_call: TRBJ1-1
cdr3_aa: CASSLDASFSSYEQYF; v_call: TRBV5-1; j_call: TRBJ2-7
cdr3_aa: CASSLVGGADQPQHF; v_call: TRBV5-1; j_call: TRBJ1-5
cdr3_aa: CSGAGTKGQGTDTQYF; v_call: TRBV29-1; j_call: TRBJ2-3
cdr3_aa: CASSLAGYQETQYF; v_call: TRBV5-1; j_call: TRBJ2-5
cdr3_aa: CASSLALDTGELFF; v_call: TRBV11-1; j_call: TRBJ2-2
cdr3_aa: CAWSGASGGPKNIQYF; v_call: TRBV30; j_call: TRBJ2-4
cdr3_aa: CASSLQANTGNTIYF; v_call: TRBV5-6; j_call: TRBJ1-3
cdr3_aa: CASSGSQRVTYVLNEQFF; v_call: TRBV2; j_call: TRBJ2-1
cdr3_aa: CAISTSGGYEQFF; v_call: TRBV10-3; j_call: TRBJ2-1
cdr3_aa: CASSQDVSGDAEAFF; v_call: TRBV4-3; j_call: TRBJ1-1
cdr3_aa: CASSQVHTGTGWEKLFF; v_call: TRBV4-1; j_call: TRBJ1-4
cdr3_aa: CASSPYVTDTQYF; v_call: TRBV18; j_call: TRBJ2-3
cdr3_aa: CASSSGSGSYNEQFF; v_call: TRBV7-8; j_call: TRBJ2-1